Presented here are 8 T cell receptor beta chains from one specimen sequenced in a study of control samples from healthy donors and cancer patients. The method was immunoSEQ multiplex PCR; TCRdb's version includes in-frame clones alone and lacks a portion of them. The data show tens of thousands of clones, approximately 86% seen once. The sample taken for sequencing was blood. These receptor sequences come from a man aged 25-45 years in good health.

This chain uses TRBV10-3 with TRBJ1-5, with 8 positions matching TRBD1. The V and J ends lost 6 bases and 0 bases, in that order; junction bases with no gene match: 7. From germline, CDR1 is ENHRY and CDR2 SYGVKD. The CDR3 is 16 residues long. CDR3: CAISQGARDSNQPQHF. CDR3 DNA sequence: TGTGCCATCAGCCAGGGGGCGCGGGATAGCAATCAGCCCCAGCATTTT.

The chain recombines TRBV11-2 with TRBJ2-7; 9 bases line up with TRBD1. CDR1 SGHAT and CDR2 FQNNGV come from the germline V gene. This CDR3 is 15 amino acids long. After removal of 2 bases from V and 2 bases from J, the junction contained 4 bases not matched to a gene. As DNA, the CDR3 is TGTGCCAGCAGCTTATCCCGGGACAGGGCCTACGAGCAGTACTTC. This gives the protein CASSLSRDRAYEQYF.

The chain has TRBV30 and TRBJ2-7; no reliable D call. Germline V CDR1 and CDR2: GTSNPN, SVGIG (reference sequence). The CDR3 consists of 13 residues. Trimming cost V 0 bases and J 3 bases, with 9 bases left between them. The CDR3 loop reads CAWSVAVHYEQYF. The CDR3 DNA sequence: TGTGCCTGGAGTGTGGCAGTACACTACGAGCAGTACTTC.

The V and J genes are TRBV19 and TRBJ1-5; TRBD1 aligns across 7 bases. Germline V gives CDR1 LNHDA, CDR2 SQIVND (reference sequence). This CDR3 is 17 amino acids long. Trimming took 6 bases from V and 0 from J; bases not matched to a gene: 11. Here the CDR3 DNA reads TGTGCCAGTAGAGGACAGGCAGAGGGTTATAGCAATCAGCCCCAGCATTTT. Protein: CASRGQAEGYSNQPQHF.

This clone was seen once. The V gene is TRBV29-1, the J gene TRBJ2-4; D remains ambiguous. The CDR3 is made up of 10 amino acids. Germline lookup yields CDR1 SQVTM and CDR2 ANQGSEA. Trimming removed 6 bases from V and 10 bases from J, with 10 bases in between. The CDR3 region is CSVTQGIQYF. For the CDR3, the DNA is TGCAGCGTCACACAAGGGATTCAGTACTTC. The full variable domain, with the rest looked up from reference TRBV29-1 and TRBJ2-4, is SAVISQKPSRDICQRGTSLTIQCQVDSQVTMMFWYRQQPGQSLTLIATANQGSEATYESGFVIDKFPISRPNLTFSTLTVSNMSPEDSSIYLCSVTQGIQYFGAGTRLSVL.

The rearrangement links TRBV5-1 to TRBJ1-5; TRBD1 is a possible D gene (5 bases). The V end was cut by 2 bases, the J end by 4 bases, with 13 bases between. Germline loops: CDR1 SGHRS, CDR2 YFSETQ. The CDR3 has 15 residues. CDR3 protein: CASSLGAGGNQPQHF. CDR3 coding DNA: TGCGCCAGCAGCTTAGGGGCTGGGGGGAATCAGCCCCAGCATTTT.

The CDR3 reads CASSPQNRGDQPQHF. CDR3 nucleotide sequence: TGTGCCAGCAGCCCCCAGAACAGGGGTGATCAGCCCCAGCATTTT. The V gene is TRBV7-2, the J gene TRBJ1-5; 7 bases are shared with TRBD1. The J segment lost 5 bases and the V segment lost 5 bases, leaving 9 bases of the junction unmatched. The CDR3 is made up of 15 amino acids. CDR1 SGHTA and CDR2 FQGNSA come from the germline V gene.

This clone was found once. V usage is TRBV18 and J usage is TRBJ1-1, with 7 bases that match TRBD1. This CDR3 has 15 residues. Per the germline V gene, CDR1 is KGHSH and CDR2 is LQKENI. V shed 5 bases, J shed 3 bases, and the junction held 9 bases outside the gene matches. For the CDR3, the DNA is TGTGCCAGCTCAACAAGACAGGGAGTCGACACTGAAGCTTTCTTT. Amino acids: CASSTRQGVDTEAFF.